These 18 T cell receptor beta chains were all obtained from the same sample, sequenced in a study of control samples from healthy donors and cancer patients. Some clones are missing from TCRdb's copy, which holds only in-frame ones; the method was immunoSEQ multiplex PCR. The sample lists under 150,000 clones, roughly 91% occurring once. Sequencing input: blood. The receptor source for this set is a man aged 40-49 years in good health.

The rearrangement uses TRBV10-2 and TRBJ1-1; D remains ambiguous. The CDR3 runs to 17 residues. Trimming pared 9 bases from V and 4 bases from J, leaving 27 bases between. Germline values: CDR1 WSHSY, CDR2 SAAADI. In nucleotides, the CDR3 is TGCGCCAGTAGAAACCTACGGGCAAGCCGAACGGTCACTGAAGCTTTCTTT. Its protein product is CASRNLRASRTVTEAFF.

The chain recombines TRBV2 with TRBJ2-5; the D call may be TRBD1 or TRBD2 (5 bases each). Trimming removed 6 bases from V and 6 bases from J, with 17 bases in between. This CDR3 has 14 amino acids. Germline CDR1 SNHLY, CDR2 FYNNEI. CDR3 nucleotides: TGTGCCAGCAGCCCGGGACCCCAAGGGCAGACCCAGTACTTC. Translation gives CASSPGPQGQTQYF.

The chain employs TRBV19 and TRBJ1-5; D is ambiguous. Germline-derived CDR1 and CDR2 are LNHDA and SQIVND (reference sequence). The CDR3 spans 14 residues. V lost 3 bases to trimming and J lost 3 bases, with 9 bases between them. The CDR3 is CASSIRIANQPQHF. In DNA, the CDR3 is TGTGCCAGTAGTATTCGGATAGCCAATCAGCCCCAGCATTTT.

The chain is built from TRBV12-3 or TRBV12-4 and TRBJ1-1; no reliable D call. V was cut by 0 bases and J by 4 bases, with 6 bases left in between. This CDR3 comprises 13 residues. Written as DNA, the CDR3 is TGTGCCAGCAGTTTAGCGGTAGGCACTGAAGCTTTCTTT. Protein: CASSLAVGTEAFF.

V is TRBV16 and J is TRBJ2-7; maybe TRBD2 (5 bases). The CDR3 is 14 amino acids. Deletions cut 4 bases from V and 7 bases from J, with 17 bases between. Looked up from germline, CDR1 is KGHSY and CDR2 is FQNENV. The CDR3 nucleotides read TGTGCCAGCAGCCCCTGGGCCCCGCCGGGGGAGCAGTACTTC. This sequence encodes CASSPWAPPGEQYF.

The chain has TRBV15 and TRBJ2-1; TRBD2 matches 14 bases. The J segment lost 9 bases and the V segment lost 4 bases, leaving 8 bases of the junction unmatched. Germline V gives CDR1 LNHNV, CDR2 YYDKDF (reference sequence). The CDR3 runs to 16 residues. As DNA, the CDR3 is TGTGCCACCAGCAAGGGGACTAGCGGGGGCCAAGGTGAGCAGTTCTTC. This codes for CATSKGTSGGQGEQFF.

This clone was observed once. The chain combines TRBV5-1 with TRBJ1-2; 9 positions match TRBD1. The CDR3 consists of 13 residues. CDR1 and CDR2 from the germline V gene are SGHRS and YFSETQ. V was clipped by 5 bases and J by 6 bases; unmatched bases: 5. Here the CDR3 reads CASRPGTGNGYTF. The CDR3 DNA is TGCGCCAGCAGGCCCGGGACAGGGAATGGCTACACCTTC.

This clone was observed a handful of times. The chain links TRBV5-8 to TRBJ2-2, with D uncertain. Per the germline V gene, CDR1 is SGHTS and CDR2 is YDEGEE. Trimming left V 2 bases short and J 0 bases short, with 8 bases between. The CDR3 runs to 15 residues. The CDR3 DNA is TGTGCCAGCAGCTTCGGGCTAGCGAACACCGGGGAGCTGTTTTTT. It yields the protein CASSFGLANTGELFF.

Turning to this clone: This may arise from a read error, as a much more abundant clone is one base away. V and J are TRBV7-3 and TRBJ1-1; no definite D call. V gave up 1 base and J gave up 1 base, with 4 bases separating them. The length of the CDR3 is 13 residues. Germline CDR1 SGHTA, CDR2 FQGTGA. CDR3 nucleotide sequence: TGTGCCAGCAGCTTAATGGAGAACACTGAAGCTTTCTTT. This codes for CASSLMENTEAFF.

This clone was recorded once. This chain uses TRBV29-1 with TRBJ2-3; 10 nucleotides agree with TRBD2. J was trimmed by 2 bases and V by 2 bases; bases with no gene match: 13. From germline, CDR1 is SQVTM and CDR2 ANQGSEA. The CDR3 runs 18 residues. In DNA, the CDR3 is TGCAGCGTTGAATTTCCGGGTGGGCTAGCGGGGGTCACAGATACGCAGTATTTT. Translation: CSVEFPGGLAGVTDTQYF.

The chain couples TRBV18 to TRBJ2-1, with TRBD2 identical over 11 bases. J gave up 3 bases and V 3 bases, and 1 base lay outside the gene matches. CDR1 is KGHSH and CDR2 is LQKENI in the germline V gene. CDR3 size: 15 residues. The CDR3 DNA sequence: TGTGCCAGCTCACCGACTAGCGGGGTCTACAATGAGCAGTTCTTC. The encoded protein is CASSPTSGVYNEQFF.

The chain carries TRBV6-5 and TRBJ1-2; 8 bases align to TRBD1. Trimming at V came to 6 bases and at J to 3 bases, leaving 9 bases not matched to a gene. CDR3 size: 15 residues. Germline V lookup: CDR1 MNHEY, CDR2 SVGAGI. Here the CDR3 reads CASRGTGPVDYGYTF. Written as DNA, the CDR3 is TGTGCCAGCAGGGGGACAGGTCCGGTGGACTATGGCTACACCTTC.

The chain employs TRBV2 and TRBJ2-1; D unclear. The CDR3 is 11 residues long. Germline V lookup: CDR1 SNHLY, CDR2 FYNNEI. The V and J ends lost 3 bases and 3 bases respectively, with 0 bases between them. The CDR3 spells CASSDYNEQFF. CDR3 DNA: TGTGCCAGCAGTGACTACAATGAGCAGTTCTTC. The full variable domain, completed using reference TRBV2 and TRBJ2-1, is EPEVTQTPSHQVTQMGQEVILRCVPISNHLYFYWYRQILGQKVEFLVSFYNNEISEKSEIFDDQFSVERPDGSNFTLKIRSTKLEDSAMYFCASSDYNEQFFGPGTRLTVL.

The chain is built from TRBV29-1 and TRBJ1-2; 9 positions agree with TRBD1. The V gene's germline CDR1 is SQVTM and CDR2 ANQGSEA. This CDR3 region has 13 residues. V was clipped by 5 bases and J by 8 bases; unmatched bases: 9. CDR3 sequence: CSVRQGGGRGYTF. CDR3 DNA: TGCAGCGTTCGACAGGGGGGCGGTAGAGGCTACACCTTC. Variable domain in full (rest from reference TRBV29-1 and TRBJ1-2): SAVISQKPSRDICQRGTSLTIQCQVDSQVTMMFWYRQQPGQSLTLIATANQGSEATYESGFVIDKFPISRPNLTFSTLTVSNMSPEDSSIYLCSVRQGGGRGYTFGSGTRLTVV.

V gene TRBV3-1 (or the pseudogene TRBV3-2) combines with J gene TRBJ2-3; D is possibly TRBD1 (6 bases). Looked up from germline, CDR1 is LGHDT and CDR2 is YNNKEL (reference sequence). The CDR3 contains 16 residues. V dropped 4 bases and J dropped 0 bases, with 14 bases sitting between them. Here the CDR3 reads CASSPFQGRSTDTQYF. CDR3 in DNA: TGTGCCAGCAGCCCTTTCCAGGGGCGAAGCACAGATACGCAGTATTTT.

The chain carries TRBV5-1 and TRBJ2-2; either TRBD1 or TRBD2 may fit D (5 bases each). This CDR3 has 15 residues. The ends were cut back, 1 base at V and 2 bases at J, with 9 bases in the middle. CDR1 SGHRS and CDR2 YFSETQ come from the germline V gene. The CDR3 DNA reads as TGCGCCAGCAGCTTGTGGGACGCCAACACCGGGGAGCTGTTTTTT. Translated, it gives CASSLWDANTGELFF.

The chain's CDR3 is CASSFDTFNYGYTF. The CDR3 DNA follows: TGTGCCAGCAGCTTCGACACCTTTAACTATGGCTACACCTTC. This sequence joins TRBV11-3 and TRBJ1-2, with D unclear. Trimming removed 3 bases at V and 1 base at J, with 9 bases between. Germline values: CDR1 SGHNT, CDR2 YENEEA. The CDR3 loop spans 14 amino acids.

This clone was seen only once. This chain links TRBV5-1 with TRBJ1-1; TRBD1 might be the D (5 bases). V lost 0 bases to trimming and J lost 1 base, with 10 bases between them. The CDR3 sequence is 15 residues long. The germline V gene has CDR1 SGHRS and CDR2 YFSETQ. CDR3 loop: CASSLAAGQNTEAFF. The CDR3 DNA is TGCGCCAGCAGCTTGGCCGCAGGGCAGAACACTGAAGCTTTCTTT.